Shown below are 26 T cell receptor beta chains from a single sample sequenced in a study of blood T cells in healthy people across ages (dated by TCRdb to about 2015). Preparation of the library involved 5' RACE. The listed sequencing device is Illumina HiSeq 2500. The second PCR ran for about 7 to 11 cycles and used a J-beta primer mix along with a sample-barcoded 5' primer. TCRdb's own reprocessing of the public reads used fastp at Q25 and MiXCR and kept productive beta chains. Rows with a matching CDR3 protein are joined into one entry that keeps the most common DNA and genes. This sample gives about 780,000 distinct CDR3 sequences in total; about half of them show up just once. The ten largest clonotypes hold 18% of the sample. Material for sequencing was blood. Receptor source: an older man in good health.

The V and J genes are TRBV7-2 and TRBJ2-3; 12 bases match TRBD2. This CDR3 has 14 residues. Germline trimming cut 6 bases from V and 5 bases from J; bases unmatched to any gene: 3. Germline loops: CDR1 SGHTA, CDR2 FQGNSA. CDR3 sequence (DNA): TGTGCCAGCAGGTTGACTAGCGGGGGAGATACGCAGTATTTT. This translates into CASRLTSGGDTQYF.

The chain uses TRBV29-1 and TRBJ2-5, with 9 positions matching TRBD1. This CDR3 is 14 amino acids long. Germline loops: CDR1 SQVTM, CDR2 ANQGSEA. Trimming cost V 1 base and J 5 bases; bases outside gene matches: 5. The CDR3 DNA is TGCAGCGTTGAAGGGACAGGGGTTGGGGAGACCCAGTACTTC. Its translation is CSVEGTGVGETQYF.

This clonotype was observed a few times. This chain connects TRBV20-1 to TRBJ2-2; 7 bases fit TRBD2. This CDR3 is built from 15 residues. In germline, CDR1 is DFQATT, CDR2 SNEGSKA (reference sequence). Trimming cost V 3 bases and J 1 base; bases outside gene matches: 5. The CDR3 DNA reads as TGCAGTGCTAGTAGCATAGCGGGGAACACCGGGGAGCTGTTTTTT. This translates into CSASSIAGNTGELFF.

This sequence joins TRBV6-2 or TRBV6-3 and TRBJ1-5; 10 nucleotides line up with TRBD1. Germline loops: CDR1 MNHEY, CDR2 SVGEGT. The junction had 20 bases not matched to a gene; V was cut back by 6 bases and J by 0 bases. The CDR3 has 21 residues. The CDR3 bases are TGTGCCAGCAGCGACCCTCCCCAGGGACAGGGGATATTCCCTAGCAATCAGCCCCAGCATTTT. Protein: CASSDPPQGQGIFPSNQPQHF.

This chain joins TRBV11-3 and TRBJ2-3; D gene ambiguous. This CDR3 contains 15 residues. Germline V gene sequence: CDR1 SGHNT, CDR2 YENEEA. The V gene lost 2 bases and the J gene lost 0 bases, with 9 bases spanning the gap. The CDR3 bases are TGTGCCAGCAGCTTAAGGCAGGCAAGCACAGATACGCAGTATTTT. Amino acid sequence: CASSLRQASTDTQYF.

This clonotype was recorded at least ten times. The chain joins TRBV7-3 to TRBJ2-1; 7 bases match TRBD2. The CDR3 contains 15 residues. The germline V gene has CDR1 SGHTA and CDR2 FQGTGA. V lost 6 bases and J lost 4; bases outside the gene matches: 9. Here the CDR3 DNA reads TGTGCCAGCAGTGTAGTGCTAGCGGAGTACAATGAGCAGTTCTTC. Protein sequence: CASSVVLAEYNEQFF.

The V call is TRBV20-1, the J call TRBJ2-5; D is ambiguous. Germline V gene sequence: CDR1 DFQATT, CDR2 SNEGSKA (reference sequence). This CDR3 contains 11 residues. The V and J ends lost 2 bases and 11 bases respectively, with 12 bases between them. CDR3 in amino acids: CSARHRNEQYF. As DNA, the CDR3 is TGCAGTGCTAGACACCGAAATGAGCAGTACTTC.

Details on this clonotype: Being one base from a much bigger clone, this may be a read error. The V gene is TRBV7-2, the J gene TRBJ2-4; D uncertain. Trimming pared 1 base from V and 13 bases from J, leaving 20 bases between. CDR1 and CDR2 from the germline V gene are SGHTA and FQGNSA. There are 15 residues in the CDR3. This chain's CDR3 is CASSLVPDPPSKQYF. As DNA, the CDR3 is TGTGCCAGCAGCTTAGTTCCGGATCCCCCCTCCAAGCAGTACTTC.

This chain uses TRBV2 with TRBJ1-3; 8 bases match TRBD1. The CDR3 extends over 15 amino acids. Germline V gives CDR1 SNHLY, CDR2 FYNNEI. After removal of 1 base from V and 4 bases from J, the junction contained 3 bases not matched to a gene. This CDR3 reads CASSEVRDRGNTIYF. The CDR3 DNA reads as TGTGCCAGCAGTGAAGTACGGGACAGGGGAAACACCATATATTTT.

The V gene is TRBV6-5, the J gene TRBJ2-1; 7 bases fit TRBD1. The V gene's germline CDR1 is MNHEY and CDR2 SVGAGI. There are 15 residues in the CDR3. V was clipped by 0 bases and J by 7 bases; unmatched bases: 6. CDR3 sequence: CASSYSWDSTNEQFF. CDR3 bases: TGTGCCAGCAGTTACTCGTGGGACAGCACAAATGAGCAGTTCTTC.

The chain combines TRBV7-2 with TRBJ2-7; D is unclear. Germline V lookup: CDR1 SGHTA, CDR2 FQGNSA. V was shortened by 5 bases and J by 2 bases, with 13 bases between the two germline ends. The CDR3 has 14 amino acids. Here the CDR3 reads CASSHRGETYEQYF. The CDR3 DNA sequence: TGTGCCAGCAGCCATCGAGGAGAGACCTACGAGCAGTACTTC.

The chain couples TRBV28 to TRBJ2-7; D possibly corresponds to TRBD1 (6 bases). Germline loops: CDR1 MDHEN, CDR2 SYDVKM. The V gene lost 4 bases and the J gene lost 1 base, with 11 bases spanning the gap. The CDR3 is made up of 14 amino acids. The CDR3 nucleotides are TGTGCCAGCAGTTCAGGCGACAGGTCCTACGAGCAGTACTTC. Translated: CASSSGDRSYEQYF.

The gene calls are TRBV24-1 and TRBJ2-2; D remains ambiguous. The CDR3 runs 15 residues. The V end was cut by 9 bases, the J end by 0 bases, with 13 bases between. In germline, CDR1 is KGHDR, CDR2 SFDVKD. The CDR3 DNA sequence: TGTGCCACCGGGCCGCCGAACCCGAACACCGGGGAGCTGTTTTTT. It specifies CATGPPNPNTGELFF.

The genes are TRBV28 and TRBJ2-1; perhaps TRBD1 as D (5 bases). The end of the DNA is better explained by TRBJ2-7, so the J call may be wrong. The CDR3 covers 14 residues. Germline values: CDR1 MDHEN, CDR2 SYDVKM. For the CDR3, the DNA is TGTGCCAGCAGTTGGTGGGGCGCGACAAATGAGCAGTACTTC. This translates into CASSWWGATNEQYF.

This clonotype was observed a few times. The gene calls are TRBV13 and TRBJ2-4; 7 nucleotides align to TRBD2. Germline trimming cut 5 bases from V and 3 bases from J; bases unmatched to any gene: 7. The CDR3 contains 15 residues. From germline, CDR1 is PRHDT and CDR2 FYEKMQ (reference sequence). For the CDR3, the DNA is TGTGCCAGCAGCCTGAGACGGGAGGACAAAAACATTCAGTACTTC. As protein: CASSLRREDKNIQYF.

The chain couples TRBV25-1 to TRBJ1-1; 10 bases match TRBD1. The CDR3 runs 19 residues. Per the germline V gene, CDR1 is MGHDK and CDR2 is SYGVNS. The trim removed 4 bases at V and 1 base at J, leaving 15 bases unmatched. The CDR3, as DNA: TGTGCCAGCAGTGCCCGCCTCGGGACAGGGGCCCAGAGGAACACTGAAGCTTTCTTT. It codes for CASSARLGTGAQRNTEAFF.

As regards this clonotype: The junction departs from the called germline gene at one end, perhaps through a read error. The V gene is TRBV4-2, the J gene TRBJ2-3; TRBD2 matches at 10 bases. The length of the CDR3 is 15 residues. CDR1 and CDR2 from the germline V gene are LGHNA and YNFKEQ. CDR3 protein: CASSWSGGATNTQYF. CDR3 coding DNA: TGTGCCAGCAGCTGGAGCGGGGGGGCCACAAATACGCAGTATTTT.

CDR3: CASSIAGWTGELFF. The CDR3 coding sequence is TGTGCCAGCAGTATAGCGGGTTGGACCGGGGAGCTGTTTTTT. V gene TRBV28 combines with J gene TRBJ2-2; 7 bases agree with TRBD2. Germline V gives CDR1 MDHEN, CDR2 SYDVKM. This CDR3 is built from 14 residues. Trimming cost V 5 bases and J 5 bases; bases outside gene matches: 5.

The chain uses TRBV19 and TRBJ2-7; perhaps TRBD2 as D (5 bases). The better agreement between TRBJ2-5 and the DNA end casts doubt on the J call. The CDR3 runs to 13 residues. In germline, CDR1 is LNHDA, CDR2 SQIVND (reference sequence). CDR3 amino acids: CASSIGRGRTQYF. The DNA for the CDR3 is TGTGCCAGTAGTATCGGACGGGGTCGGACCCAGTACTTC.

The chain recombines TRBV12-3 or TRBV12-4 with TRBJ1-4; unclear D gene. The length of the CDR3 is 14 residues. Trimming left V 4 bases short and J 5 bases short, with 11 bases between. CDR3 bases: TGTGCCAGCAGTTGGACCGACCTGAATGAAAAACTGTTTTTT. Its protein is CASSWTDLNEKLFF.

CDR3 protein: CASSGAIREQYF. CDR3 nucleotides: TGTGCCAGCAGTGGCGCGATAAGAGAGCAGTACTTC. This rearrangement joins TRBV28 to TRBJ2-7; D is uncertain. Germline V lookup: CDR1 MDHEN, CDR2 SYDVKM. The CDR3 sequence is 12 residues long. V lost 5 bases, J lost 7 bases, and 12 bases lay in between.

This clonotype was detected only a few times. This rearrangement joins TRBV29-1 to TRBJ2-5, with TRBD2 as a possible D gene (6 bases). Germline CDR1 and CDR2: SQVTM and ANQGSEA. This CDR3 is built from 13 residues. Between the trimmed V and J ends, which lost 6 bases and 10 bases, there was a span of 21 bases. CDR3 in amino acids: CSVHSEGLGGQYF. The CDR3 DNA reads TGCAGCGTCCATTCGGAGGGACTCGGGGGCCAGTACTTC.

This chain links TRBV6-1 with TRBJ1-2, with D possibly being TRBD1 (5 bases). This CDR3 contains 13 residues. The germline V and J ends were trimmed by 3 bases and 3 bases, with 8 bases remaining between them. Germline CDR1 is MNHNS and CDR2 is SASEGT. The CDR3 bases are TGTGCCAGCAGTGAGTTCAGGGACTATGGCTACACCTTC. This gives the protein CASSEFRDYGYTF.

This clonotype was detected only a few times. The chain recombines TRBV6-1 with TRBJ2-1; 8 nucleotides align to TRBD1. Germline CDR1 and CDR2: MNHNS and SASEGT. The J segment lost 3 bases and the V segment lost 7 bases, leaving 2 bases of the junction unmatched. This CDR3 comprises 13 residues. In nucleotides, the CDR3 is TGTGCCAGCATGACAGGGGACTACAATGAGCAGTTCTTC. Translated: CASMTGDYNEQFF.

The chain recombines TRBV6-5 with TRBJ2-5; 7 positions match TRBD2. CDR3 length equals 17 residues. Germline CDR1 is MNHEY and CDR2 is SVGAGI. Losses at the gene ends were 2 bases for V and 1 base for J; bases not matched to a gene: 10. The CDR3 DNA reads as TGTGCCAGCAGTTACCTGGGACGAGCGGGGACCCAAGAGACCCAGTACTTC. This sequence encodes CASSYLGRAGTQETQYF.

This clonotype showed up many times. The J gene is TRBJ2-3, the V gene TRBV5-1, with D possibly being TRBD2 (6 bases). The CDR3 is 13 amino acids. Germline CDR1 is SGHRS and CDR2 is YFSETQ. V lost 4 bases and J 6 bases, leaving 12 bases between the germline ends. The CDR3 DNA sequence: TGCGCCAGCAGCCGGACTCTAGCGGATACGCAGTATTTT. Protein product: CASSRTLADTQYF. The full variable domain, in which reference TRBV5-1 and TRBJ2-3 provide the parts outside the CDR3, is KAGVTQTPRYLIKTRGQQVTLSCSPISGHRSVSWYQQTPGQGLQFLFEYFSETQRNKGNFPGRFSGRQFSNSRSEMNVSTLELGDSALYLCASSRTLADTQYFGPGTRLTVL.